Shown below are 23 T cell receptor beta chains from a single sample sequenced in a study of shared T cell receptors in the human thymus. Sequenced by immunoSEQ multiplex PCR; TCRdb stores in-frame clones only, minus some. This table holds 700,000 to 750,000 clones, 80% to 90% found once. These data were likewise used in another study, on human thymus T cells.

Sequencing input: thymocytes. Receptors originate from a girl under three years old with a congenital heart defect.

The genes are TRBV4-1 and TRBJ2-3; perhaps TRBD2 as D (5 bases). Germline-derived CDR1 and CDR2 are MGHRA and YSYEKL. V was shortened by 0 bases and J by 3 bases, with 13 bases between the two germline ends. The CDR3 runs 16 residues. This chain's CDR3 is CASSQDVGSGTDTQYF. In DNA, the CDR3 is TGCGCCAGCAGCCAAGATGTCGGCTCGGGGACAGATACGCAGTATTTT.

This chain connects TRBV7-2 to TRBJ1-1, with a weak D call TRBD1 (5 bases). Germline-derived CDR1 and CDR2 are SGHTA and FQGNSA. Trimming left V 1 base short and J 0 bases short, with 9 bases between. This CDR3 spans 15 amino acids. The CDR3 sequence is CASSLGQFMNTEAFF. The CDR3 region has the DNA TGTGCCAGCAGCTTAGGACAGTTCATGAACACTGAAGCTTTCTTT.

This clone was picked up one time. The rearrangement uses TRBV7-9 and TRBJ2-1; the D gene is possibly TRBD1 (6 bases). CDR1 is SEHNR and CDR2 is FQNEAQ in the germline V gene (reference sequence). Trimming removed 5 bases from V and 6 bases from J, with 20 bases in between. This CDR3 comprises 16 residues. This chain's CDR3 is CASSPQNWGRINEQFF. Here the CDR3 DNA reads TGTGCCAGCAGCCCTCAAAATTGGGGGCGCATCAATGAGCAGTTCTTC. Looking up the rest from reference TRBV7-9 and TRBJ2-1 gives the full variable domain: DTGVSQNPRHKITKRGQNVTFRCDPISEHNRLYWYRQTLGQGPEFLTYFQNEAQLEKSRLLSDRFSAERPKGSFSTLEIQRTEQGDSAMYLCASSPQNWGRINEQFFGPGTRLTVL.

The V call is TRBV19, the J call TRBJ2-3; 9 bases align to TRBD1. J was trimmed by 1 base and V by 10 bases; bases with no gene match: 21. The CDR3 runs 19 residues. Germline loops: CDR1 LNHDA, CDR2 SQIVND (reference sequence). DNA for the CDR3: TGTGCCACCATGAGTAGGGACAGGGAAAGTAAACATGGCACAGATACGCAGTATTTT. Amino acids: CATMSRDRESKHGTDTQYF.

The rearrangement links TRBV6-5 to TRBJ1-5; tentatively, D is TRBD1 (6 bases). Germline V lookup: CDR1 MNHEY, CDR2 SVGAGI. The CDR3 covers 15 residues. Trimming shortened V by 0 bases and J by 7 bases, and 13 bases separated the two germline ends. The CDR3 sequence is CASSYSRGGGQPQHF. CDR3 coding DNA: TGTGCCAGCAGTTACTCGAGAGGGGGGGGACAGCCCCAGCATTTT.

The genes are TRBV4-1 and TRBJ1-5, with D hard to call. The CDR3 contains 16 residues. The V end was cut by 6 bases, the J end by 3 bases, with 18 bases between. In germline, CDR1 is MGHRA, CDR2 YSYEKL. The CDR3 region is CASSQKPPESNQPQHF. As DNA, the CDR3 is TGCGCCAGCAGTCAGAAGCCGCCGGAGTCCAATCAGCCCCAGCATTTT.

DNA of the CDR3: TGTGCCAGCTCACCAGGCCTAGCGGGGGGGCCAGAGACCCAGTACTTC. It translates to CASSPGLAGGPETQYF. The chain employs TRBV18 and TRBJ2-5, with 12 nucleotides matching TRBD2. The CDR3 contains 16 residues. The V and J ends lost 2 bases and 4 bases, in that order; junction bases with no gene match: 5. The germline V gene has CDR1 KGHSH and CDR2 LQKENI.

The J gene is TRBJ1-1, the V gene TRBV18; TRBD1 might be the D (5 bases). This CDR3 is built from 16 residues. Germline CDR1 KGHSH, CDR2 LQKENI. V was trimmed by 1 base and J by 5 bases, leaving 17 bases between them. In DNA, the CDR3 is TGTGCCAGCTCACCACATTCAGGGACTTTGTCTACTGAAGCTTTCTTT. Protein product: CASSPHSGTLSTEAFF.

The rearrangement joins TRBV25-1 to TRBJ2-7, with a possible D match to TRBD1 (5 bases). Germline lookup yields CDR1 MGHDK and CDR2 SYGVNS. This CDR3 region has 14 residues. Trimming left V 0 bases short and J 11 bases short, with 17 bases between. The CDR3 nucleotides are TGTGCCAGCAGTGAATATTTCCCTACAGGCCCTAAGTACTTC. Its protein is CASSEYFPTGPKYF.

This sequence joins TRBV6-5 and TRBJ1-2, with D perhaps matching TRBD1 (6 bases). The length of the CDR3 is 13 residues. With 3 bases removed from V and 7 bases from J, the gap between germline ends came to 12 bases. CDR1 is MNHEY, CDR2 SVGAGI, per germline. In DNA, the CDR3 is TGTGCCAGCAGTTATCAGGGGCAGATTGGCTACACCTTC. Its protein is CASSYQGQIGYTF.

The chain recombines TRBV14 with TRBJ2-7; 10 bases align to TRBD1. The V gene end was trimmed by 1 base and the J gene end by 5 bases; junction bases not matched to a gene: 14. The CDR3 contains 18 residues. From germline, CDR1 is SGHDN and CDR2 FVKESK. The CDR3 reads CASSQVQTPGTGDHEQYF. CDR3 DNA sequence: TGTGCCAGCAGCCAAGTCCAGACACCCGGGACAGGGGACCACGAGCAGTACTTC.

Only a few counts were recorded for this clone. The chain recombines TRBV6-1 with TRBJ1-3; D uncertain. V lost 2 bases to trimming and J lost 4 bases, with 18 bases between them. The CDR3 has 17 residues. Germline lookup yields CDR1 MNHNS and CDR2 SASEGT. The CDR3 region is CASSESGHPDVGNTIYF. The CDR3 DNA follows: TGTGCCAGCAGTGAAAGTGGGCACCCTGACGTCGGAAACACCATATATTTT.

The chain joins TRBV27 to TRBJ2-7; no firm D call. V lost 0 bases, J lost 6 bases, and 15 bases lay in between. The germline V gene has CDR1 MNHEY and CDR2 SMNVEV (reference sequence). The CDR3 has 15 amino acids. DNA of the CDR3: TGTGCCAGCAGTTTATCGGCAGACTTAAACTCCGAGCAGTACTTC. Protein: CASSLSADLNSEQYF.

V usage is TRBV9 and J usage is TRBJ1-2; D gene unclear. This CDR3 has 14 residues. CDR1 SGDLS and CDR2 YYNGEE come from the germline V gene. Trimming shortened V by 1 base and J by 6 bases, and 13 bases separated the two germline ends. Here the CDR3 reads CASSVLHYPDGYTF. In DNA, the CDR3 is TGTGCCAGCAGCGTACTCCATTACCCAGATGGCTACACCTTC.

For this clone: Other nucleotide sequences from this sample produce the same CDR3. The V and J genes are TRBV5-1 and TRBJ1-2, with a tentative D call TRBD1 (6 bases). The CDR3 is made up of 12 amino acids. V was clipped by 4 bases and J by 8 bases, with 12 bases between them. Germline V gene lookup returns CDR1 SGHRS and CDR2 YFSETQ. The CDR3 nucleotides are TGCGCCAGCAGCGACTCAGGGGACGGCTACACCTTC. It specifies CASSDSGDGYTF.

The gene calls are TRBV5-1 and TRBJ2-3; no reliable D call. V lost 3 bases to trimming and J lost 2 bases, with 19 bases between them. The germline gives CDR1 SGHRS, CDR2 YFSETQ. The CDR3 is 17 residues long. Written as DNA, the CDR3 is TGCGCCAGCAGCTGGGTGGTAGTTGGGCACCCCACAGATACGCAGTATTTT. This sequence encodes CASSWVVVGHPTDTQYF.

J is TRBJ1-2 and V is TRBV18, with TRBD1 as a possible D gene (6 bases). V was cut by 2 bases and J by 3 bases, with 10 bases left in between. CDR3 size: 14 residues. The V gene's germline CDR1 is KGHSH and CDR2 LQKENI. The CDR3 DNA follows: TGTGCCAGCTCACCAACTGGACAGTACTATGGCTACACCTTC. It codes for CASSPTGQYYGYTF. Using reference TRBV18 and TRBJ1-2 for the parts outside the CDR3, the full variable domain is NAGVMQNPRHLVRRRGQEARLRCSPMKGHSHVYWYRQLPEEGLKFMVYLQKENIIDESGMPKERFSAEFPKEGPSILRIQQVVRGDSAAYFCASSPTGQYYGYTFGSGTRLTVV.

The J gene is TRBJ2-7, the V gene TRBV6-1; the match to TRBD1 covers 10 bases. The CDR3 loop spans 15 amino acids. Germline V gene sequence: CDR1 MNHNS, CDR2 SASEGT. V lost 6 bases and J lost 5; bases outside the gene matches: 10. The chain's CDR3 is CASRLIGQGDDEQYF. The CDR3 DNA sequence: TGTGCCAGCAGGCTAATTGGACAGGGGGACGACGAGCAGTACTTC.

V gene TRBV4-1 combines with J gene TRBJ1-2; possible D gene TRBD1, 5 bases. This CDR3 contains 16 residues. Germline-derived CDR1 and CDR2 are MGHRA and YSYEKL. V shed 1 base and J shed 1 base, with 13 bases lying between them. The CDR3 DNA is TGCGCCAGCAGCCAAGGTCGACAGAACCTTAACTATGGCTACACCTTC. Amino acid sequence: CASSQGRQNLNYGYTF.

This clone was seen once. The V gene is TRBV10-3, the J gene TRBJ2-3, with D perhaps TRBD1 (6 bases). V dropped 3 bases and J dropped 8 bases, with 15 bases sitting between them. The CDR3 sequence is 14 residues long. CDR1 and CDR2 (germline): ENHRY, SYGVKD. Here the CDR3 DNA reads TGTGCCATCAGTGAACAGGGATTCAATCGTACGCAGTATTTT. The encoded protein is CAISEQGFNRTQYF.

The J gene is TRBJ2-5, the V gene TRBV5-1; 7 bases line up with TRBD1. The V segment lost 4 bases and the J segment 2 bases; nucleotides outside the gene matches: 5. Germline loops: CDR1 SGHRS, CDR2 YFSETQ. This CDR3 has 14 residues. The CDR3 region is CASSGTGQQETQYF. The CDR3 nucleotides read TGCGCCAGCAGCGGTACGGGACAGCAAGAGACCCAGTACTTC.

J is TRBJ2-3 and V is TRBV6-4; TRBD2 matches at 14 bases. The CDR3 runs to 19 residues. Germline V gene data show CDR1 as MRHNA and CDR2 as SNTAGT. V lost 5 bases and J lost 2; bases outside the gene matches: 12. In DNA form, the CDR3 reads TGTGCCAGCAGTCAAAGGGGACTAGCGGGGGTCCGGCACACAGATACGCAGTATTTT. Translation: CASSQRGLAGVRHTDTQYF.

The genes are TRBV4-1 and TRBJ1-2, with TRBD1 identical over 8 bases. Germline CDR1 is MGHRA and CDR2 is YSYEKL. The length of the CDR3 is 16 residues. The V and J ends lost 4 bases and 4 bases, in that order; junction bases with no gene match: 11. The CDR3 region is CASSPTGQGDPYGYTF. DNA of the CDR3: TGCGCCAGCAGCCCCACAGGACAGGGTGACCCCTATGGCTACACCTTC.